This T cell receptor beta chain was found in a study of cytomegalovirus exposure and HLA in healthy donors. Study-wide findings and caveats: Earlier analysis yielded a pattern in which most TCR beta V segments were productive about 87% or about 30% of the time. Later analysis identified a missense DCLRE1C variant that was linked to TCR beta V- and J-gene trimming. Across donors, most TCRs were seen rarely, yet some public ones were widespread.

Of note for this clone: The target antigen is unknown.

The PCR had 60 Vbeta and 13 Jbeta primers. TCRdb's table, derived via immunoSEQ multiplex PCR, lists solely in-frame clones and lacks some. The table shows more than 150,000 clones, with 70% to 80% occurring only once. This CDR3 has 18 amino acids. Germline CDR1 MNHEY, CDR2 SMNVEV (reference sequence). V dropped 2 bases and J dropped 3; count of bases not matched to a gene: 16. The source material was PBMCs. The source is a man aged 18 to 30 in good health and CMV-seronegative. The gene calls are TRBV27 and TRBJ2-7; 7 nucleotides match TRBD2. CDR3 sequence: CASSLRGDWRGTSYEQYF. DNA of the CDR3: TGTGCCAGCAGTTTACGGGGGGATTGGCGGGGTACTAGCTACGAGCAGTACTTC.